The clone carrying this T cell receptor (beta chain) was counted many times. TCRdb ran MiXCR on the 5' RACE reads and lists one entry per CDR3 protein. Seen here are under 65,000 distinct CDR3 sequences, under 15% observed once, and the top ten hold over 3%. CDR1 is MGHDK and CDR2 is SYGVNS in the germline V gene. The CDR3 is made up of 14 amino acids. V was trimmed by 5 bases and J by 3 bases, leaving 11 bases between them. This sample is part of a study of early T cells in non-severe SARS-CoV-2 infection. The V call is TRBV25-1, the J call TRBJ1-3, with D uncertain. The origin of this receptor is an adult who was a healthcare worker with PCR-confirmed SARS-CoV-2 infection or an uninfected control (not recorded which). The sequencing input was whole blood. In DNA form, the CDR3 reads TGTGCCAGCAGTCTGCCCGGGGATGGAAACACCATATATTTT. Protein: CASSLPGDGNTIYF.